A selection of T cell receptor beta chains follows, all from one sample in a study of Ad26.COV2.S vaccination and SARS-CoV-2 variants. TCRdb's copy holds only in-frame clones and misses some; the assay was immunoSEQ multiplex PCR. The repertoire holds about 450,000 clones, with roughly nine tenths as singletons. The sequenced sample was peripheral blood, obtained in a trial of Ad26.COV2.S vaccine versus placebo. These receptors all come from a person between 18 and 60 years old who received the Ad26.COV2.S COVID-19 vaccine or a placebo. The CDR3 runs from the conserved cysteine through the conserved F or W. The D gene is left open where the match is weak. Rows may omit the clone size; those that give it use once, few, many or a size class.

>TRBV5-1|TRBJ1-2|.|.
TGCGCCAGCAGCCCACGTGGGGACGGGACTTGGTATGGCTACACCTTC
CASSPRGDGTWYGYTF
>TRBV5-1|TRBJ1-1|.|.
TGCGCCAGCAGCGTCCAAACTGAGAACACTGAAGCTTTCTTT
CASSVQTENTEAFF
>TRBV7-9|TRBJ2-2|.|.
TGTGCCAGCAGCACCTCGGACGGCGGGGAGCTGTTTTTT
CASSTSDGGELFF
>TRBV2|TRBJ2-3|.|.
TGTGCCAGCAGTGTGGTGGGGGACCAACCTGCGGCCGATACGCAGTATTTT
CASSVVGDQPAADTQYF
>TRBV6-5|TRBJ1-2|.|.
TGTGCCAGCACCGCGAGCGCGGCGGGCTATGGCTACACCTTC
CASTASAAGYGYTF
>TRBV7-6|TRBJ1-1|.|.
TGTGCCAGCAGCTTGGGGCCAGGGGCTCTTACTGAAGCTTTCTTT
CASSLGPGALTEAFF
>TRBV11-2|TRBJ2-1|once|.
TGTGCCAGCAGCTTACTTAGCGCAGAGTCTAATGAGCAGTTCTTC
CASSLLSAESNEQFF
>TRBV6-5|TRBJ2-6|.|.
TGTGCCAGCACAGTCCACATCTCTGGGGCCAACGTCCTGACTTTC
CASTVHISGANVLTF
>TRBV13|TRBJ2-1|.|.
TGTGCCAGCAGCCGGCGAGGTATTGAGCAGTTCTTC
CASSRRGIEQFF
>TRBV27|TRBJ1-6|.|.
TGTGCCAGCAGTTTAAGTCGGAATAATTCACCCCTCCACTTT
CASSLSRNNSPLHF
>TRBV7-9|TRBJ1-2|.|.
TGTGCCAGCAGCCCGCTGGGCGGGGAAGCGATGTCGGGCTACACCTTC
CASSPLGGEAMSGYTF
>TRBV7-8|TRBJ1-1|.|.
TGTGCCAGCAGCTTTCAAGCGCCGGGACTTGGCACTGAAGCTTTCTTT
CASSFQAPGLGTEAFF
>TRBV6-5|TRBJ1-6|few|.
TGTGCCAGCAGTTACGGTCGTAACATTAATTCACCCCTCCACTTT
CASSYGRNINSPLHF
>TRBV5-4|TRBJ2-3|.|.
TGTGCCAGCAGCCACAGACAGACTAGCACAGATACGCAGTATTTT
CASSHRQTSTDTQYF
>TRBV10-3|TRBJ1-2|.|.
TGTGCCATACTGGACGCTAGAGAGGGCTACACCTTC
CAILDAREGYTF
>TRBV28|TRBJ1-2|.|TRBD1
TGTGCCAGCAGTTCGGGACAGGGAATCGGCTACACCTTC
CASSSGQGIGYTF
>TRBV7-6|TRBJ1-1|.|.
TGTGCCAGCAGCTTAGGTTTGGCACCCGAGGTGGGCACTGAAGCTTTCTTT
CASSLGLAPEVGTEAFF
>TRBV5-1|TRBJ2-2|.|.
TGCGCCAGCAGCTGGACGGAGAACACCGGGGAGCTGTTTTTT
CASSWTENTGELFF
>TRBV12-3/TRBV12-4|TRBJ1-1|few|.
TGTGCCAGCAGCCGACAGAAGAACACTGAAGCTTTCTTT
CASSRQKNTEAFF
>TRBV18|TRBJ1-4|.|.
TGTGCCAGCTCACCAAGGGGTGAAAAACTGTTTTTT
CASSPRGEKLFF
>TRBV6-5|TRBJ1-3|.|.
TGTGCCAGCAGTTACTCCGGGACATCAGGAAACACCATATATTTT
CASSYSGTSGNTIYF
>TRBV19|TRBJ2-7|.|TRBD1
TGTGCCAGTAGCCACGGGACAGGCCTCTCCTACGAGCAGTACTTC
CASSHGTGLSYEQYF
>TRBV5-5|TRBJ2-2|.|TRBD1
TGTGCCAGCAGCAATACAGGGGTCACCGGGGAGCTGTTTTTT
CASSNTGVTGELFF
>TRBV30|TRBJ1-1|.|TRBD1
TGTGCCTGGAGTCTTTGGACAGGGGAGGGGGCCACTGAAGCTTTCTTT
CAWSLWTGEGATEAFF
>TRBV9|TRBJ2-1|.|.
TGTGCCAGCAGCCCCCGGACCCCTACGTACAATGAGCAGTTCTTC
CASSPRTPTYNEQFF
>TRBV21-1|TRBJ1-5|.|.
TGTGCCAGCATCCCCCCCTATAGGCAGCCCCAGCATTTT
CASIPPYRQPQHF
>TRBV19|TRBJ1-5|few|.
TGTGCCAGCACCAAGAGGGGGGATAGCAATCAGCCCCAGCATTTT
CASTKRGDSNQPQHF
>TRBV4-3|TRBJ1-6|.|.
TGCGCCAGCAGCCAAGATGGTGACAGAAATTCACCCCTCCACTTT
CASSQDGDRNSPLHF
>TRBV18|TRBJ2-7|.|.
TGTGCCAGCTCAGCCAACGGGGCCGGGGAGCAGTACTTC
CASSANGAGEQYF
>TRBV11-3|TRBJ2-1|.|.
TGTGCCAGCAGCTTAGACCCCGGCCCACCCCCCAATGAGCAGTTCTTC
CASSLDPGPPPNEQFF